This TCR beta chain was profiled in a study of human CD8 memory T cell subsets. Study-level points and caveats: Stem-like memory T cell repertoires seemed more diverse than precursor exhausted ones by Chao1 estimates. Precursor exhausted and stem-like memory T cell repertoires shared minimal overlap. Stem-like memory T cells matched precursor exhausted T cells in high diversity, which effector memory cells lacked.

A UMI-labeled 5' RACE approach was the method that produced the TCR beta libraries. Reprocessing the 5' RACE reads, TCRdb reports a single entry for every CDR3 protein and omits DNA. The sample has some 10,000 distinct CDR3 sequences, and its top ten clones hold 20%. Of note for this clonotype: Antigen: not known.

The CDR3 has 11 amino acids. V is TRBV12-3 or TRBV12-4 and J is TRBJ2-2. Input material: CD8+ T cells from PBMCs. The sequence was obtained from a human donor in good health. The CDR3 loop is CASTRPGELFF.